Each of the 15 T cell receptor beta chains below was sequenced from the same sample in a study of control samples from healthy donors and cancer patients. Generated by immunoSEQ multiplex PCR, the TCRdb table keeps only in-frame clones and is missing some. The sample carries around 50,000 clones, approximately 89% recorded once. Sample: PBMCs. All receptors come from a man aged 25-45 years with colorectal cancer.

This clone showed up just once. The J gene is TRBJ2-1, the V gene TRBV11-2, with TRBD1 identical over 7 bases. Germline-derived CDR1 and CDR2 are SGHAT and FQNNGV. The CDR3 covers 16 residues. V trimming: 5 bases; J trimming: 2 bases; junction bases outside the gene matches: 9. CDR3 sequence: CASSPLRGQTYNEQFF. The CDR3 DNA is TGTGCCAGCAGCCCACTTCGGGGACAGACCTACAATGAGCAGTTCTTC.

As for this clone: The junction and the germline gene differ at one end; a read error may be behind it. This sequence joins TRBV18 and TRBJ1-6; TRBD1 agrees at 7 bases. Germline V CDR1 and CDR2: KGHSH, LQKENI. The CDR3 runs to 16 residues. CDR3 coding DNA: TGTGCCAGCTCACCATTCAGGGGGGAATATAACTCACCCCTCCACTTT. This encodes CASSPFRGEYNSPLHF.

The rearrangement uses TRBV20-1 and TRBJ2-7; the match to TRBD1 covers 7 bases. V was pared by 6 bases and J by 3 bases, with 2 bases of the junction left unmatched. This CDR3 is 11 amino acids long. Per the germline V gene, CDR1 is DFQATT and CDR2 is SNEGSKA (reference sequence). The CDR3, as DNA: TGCAGTGCCTGGGACAGCTACGAGCAGTACTTC. It codes for CSAWDSYEQYF.

This clone was detected only once. This sequence joins TRBV5-8 and TRBJ2-3; D ambiguous. The CDR3 loop spans 12 amino acids. Trimming cost V 1 base and J 5 bases, with 5 bases left between them. Germline CDR1 is SGHTS and CDR2 is YDEGEE. The CDR3 loop is CASSLKVDTQYF. The DNA of the CDR3 is TGTGCCAGCAGCTTGAAAGTAGATACGCAGTATTTT.

The CDR3 reads CASSRIGQGGTEAFF. The DNA for the CDR3 is TGTGCCAGCAGCCGTATTGGACAGGGAGGGACTGAAGCTTTCTTT. This chain connects TRBV7-9 to TRBJ1-1; 8 positions agree with TRBD1. With V trimmed by 5 bases and J by 5 bases, 10 bases remained unmatched. The CDR3 sequence is 15 residues long. CDR1 is SEHNR and CDR2 is FQNEAQ in the germline V gene (reference sequence).

The chain couples TRBV21-1 to TRBJ2-1. TRBV21-1 is a pseudogene segment. The CDR3 totals 14 residues. Here the CDR3 DNA reads TGTGCCAGCAGCAGCCGGGGGCCCTACAATGAGCAGTTCTTC. Translating gives CASSSRGPYNEQFF.

The V call is TRBV4-1, the J call TRBJ2-1; a weak D match, TRBD2 (7 bases). The length of the CDR3 is 15 residues. The germline gives CDR1 MGHRA, CDR2 YSYEKL. The germline V and J ends were trimmed by 1 base and 7 bases, with 14 bases remaining between them. CDR3 nucleotides: TGCGCCAGCAGCCAAGTGGCGGGGGCGCGGAATGAGCAGTTCTTC. Translated: CASSQVAGARNEQFF.

The CDR3 region has the DNA TGCGCCAGCAGCTTCGGACAGGCGCAACTGGGAGCTTTCTTT. Its protein product is CASSFGQAQLGAFF. This chain joins TRBV5-1 and TRBJ1-1, with TRBD1 matching over 7 bases. Germline CDR1 and CDR2: SGHRS and YFSETQ. Germline trimming cut 2 bases from V and 10 bases from J; bases unmatched to any gene: 11. This CDR3 comprises 14 residues.

The chain is built from TRBV4-3 and TRBJ1-1; 9 positions match TRBD1. The V gene end was trimmed by 4 bases and the J gene end by 0 bases; junction bases not matched to a gene: 9. The CDR3 is made up of 17 amino acids. Germline V gene lookup returns CDR1 LGHNA and CDR2 YSLEER. The CDR3 DNA reads TGCGCCAGCAGCCCTGTCCGGACAGGGGCTATGAACACTGAAGCTTTCTTT. Translating it yields CASSPVRTGAMNTEAFF.

This clone was counted only a few times. The genes are TRBV7-2 and TRBJ2-3; 9 positions match TRBD1. The CDR3 sequence is 15 residues long. Germline V CDR1 and CDR2: SGHTA, FQGNSA. The ends lost 5 bases at V and 1 base at J; junction bases unmatched: 4. The CDR3 sequence is CASSPRQGGTDTQYF. In DNA, the CDR3 is TGTGCCAGCAGCCCCCGACAGGGGGGCACAGATACGCAGTATTTT.

The V gene is TRBV5-4, the J gene TRBJ1-2; maybe TRBD1 (5 bases). The CDR3 is 17 residues long. CDR1 is SGHNT and CDR2 is YYREEE in the germline V gene (reference sequence). Trimming left V 3 bases short and J 0 bases short, with 18 bases between. The CDR3 loop is CASSSGQGYLPNYGYTF. The CDR3 DNA reads TGTGCCAGCAGCTCCGGACAAGGTTACTTACCTAACTATGGCTACACCTTC. The full variable domain, rest sourced from reference TRBV5-4 and TRBJ1-2, is ETGVTQSPTHLIKTRGQQVTLRCSSQSGHNTVSWYQQALGQGPQFIFQYYREEENGRGNFPPRFSGLQFPNYSSELNVNALELDDSALYLCASSSGQGYLPNYGYTFGSGTRLTVV.

This clone was picked up a small number of times. V and J are TRBV19 and TRBJ1-2, with 7 bases matching TRBD1. The germline V gene has CDR1 LNHDA and CDR2 SQIVND (reference sequence). This CDR3 has 16 residues. The V segment lost 8 bases and the J segment 0 bases; nucleotides outside the gene matches: 12. The CDR3, as DNA: TGTGCCAGTTATACCCGGGACAGCACACCTAACTATGGCTACACCTTC. It is translated as CASYTRDSTPNYGYTF.

V is TRBV24-1 and J is TRBJ1-1, with a weak D call TRBD1 (5 bases). The CDR3 length is 18 residues. Trimming removed 3 bases at V and 3 bases at J, with 22 bases between. Germline V gives CDR1 KGHDR, CDR2 SFDVKD. CDR3 sequence (DNA): TGTGCCACCAGTGATACCACGCGGTCAGGGCCCTGGGACACTGAAGCTTTCTTT. It is translated as CATSDTTRSGPWDTEAFF.

CDR3 loop: CATHSGGGTYNEQFF. As DNA, the CDR3 is TGTGCCACCCATAGCGGGGGGGGGACTTACAATGAGCAGTTCTTC. The chain uses TRBV10-3 and TRBJ2-1; the match to TRBD2 covers 11 bases. The V gene end was trimmed by 10 bases and the J gene end by 4 bases; junction bases not matched to a gene: 9. Germline CDR1 ENHRY, CDR2 SYGVKD. The CDR3 loop spans 15 amino acids.

The chain employs TRBV20-1 and TRBJ1-4; D ambiguous. CDR3 size: 11 residues. CDR1 is DFQATT, CDR2 SNEGSKA, per germline (reference sequence). V lost 6 bases and J lost 7, with 9 bases in between. The DNA of the CDR3 is TGCAGTGCGAGGAGTGGTGAAAAACTGTTTTTT. It translates to CSARSGEKLFF.